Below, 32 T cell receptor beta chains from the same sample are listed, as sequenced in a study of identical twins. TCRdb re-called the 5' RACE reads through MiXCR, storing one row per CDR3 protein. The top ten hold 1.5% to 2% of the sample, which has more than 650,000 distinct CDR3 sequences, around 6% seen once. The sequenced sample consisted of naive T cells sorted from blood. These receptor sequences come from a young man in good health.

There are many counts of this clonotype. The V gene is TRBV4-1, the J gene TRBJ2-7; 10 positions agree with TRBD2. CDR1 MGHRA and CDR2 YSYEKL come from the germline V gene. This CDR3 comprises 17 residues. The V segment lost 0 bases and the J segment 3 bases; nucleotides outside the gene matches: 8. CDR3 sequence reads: CASSQDLAGDILYEQYV. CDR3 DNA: TGCGCCAGCAGCCAAGACCTAGCGGGAGACATCCTCTACGAGCAGTACGTC.

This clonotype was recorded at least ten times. The CDR3 protein is CASSLALAGYEQYF. The DNA of the CDR3 is TGTGCCAGCAGCTTGGCACTAGCGGGCTACGAGCAGTACTTC. The chain combines TRBV5-6 with TRBJ2-7; 9 nucleotides line up with TRBD2. Germline V lookup: CDR1 SGHDT, CDR2 YYEEEE. V shed 0 bases and J 3 bases; nucleotides not matched to a gene: 1. This CDR3 comprises 14 residues.

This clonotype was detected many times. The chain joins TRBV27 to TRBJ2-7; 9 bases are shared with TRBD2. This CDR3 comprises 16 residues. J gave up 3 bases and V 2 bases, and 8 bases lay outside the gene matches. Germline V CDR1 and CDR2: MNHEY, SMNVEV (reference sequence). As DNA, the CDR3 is TGTGCCAGCAGTTTAGTCCCTAGCGGGGTTTTCTACGAGCAGTACGTC. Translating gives CASSLVPSGVFYEQYV.

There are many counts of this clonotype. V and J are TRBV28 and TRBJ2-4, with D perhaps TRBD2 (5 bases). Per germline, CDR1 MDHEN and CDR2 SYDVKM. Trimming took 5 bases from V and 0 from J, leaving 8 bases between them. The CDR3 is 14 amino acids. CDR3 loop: CASSGLLAKNIQYF. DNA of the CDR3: TGTGCCAGCAGTGGACTCCTAGCCAAAAACATTCAGTACTTC.

Here the CDR3 reads CASSLQGMGGYTF. CDR3 DNA: TGTGCCAGCAGCCTCCAGGGGATGGGTGGCTACACCTTC. The chain combines TRBV6-6 with TRBJ1-2; D is possibly TRBD1 (6 bases). Germline V gives CDR1 MNHNY, CDR2 SVGAGI (reference sequence). The CDR3 sequence is 13 residues long. V lost 6 bases, J lost 7 bases, and 15 bases lay in between.

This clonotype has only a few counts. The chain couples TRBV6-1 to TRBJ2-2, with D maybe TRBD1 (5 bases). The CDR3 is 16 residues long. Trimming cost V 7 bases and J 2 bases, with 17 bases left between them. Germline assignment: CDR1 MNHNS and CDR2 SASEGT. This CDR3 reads CASIKGPPPNTGELFF. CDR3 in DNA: TGTGCCAGCATCAAGGGGCCCCCCCCAAACACCGGGGAGCTGTTTTTT.

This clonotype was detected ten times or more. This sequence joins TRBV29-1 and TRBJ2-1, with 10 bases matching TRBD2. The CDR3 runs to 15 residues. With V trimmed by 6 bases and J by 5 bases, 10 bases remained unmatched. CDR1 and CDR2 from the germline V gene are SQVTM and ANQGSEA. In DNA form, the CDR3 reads TGCAGCGTCGTCTCAGCGGGAGGGCCCGACAATGAGCAGTTCTTC. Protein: CSVVSAGGPDNEQFF.

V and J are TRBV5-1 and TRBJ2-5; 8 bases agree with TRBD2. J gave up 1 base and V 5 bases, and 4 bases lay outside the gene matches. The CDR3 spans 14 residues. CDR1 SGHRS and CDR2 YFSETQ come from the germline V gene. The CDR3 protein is CASRSAGGQETQYF. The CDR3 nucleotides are TGCGCCAGCAGGTCCGCGGGAGGCCAAGAGACCCAGTACTTC.

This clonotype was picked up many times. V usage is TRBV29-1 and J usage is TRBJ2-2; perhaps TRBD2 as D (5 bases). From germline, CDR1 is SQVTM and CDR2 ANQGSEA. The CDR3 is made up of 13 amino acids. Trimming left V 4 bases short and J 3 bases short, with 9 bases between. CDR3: CSVVKRYTGELFF. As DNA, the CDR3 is TGCAGCGTTGTCAAGCGGTACACCGGGGAGCTGTTTTTT.

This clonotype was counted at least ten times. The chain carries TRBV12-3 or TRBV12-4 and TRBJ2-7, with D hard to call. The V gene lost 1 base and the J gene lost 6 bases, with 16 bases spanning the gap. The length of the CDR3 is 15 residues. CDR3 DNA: TGTGCCAGCAGTTTAGTAAATAGCAAGTCCCGCGAGCAGTACTTC. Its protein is CASSLVNSKSREQYF.

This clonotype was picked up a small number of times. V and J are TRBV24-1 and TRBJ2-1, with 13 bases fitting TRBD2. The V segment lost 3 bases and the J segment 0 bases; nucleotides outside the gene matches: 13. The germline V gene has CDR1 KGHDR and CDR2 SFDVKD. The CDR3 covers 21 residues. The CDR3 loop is CATSDRGGTSGAVASYNEQFF. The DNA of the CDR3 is TGTGCCACCAGTGATCGGGGGGGGACTAGCGGGGCCGTGGCCTCCTACAATGAGCAGTTCTTC.

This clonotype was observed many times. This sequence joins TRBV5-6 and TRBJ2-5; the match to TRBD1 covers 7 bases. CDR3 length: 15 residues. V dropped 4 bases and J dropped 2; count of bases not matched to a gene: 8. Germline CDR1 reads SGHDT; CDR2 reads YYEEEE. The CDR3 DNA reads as TGTGCCAGCAGCCTGGCCTTACAGGGGCAAGAGACCCAGTACTTC. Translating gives CASSLALQGQETQYF.

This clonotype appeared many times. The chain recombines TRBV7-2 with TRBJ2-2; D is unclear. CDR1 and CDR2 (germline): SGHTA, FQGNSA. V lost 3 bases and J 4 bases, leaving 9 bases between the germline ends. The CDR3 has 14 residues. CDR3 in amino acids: CASSLGLITGELFF. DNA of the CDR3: TGTGCCAGCAGCTTGGGCCTAATCACCGGGGAGCTGTTTTTT.

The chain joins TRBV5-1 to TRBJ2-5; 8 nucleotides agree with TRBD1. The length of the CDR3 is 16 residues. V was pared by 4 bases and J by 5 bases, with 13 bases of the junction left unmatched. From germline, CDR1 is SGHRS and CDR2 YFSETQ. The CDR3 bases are TGCGCCAGCAGCCCAAGAATCGGACAGGGTCGGGAGACCCAGTACTTC. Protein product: CASSPRIGQGRETQYF.

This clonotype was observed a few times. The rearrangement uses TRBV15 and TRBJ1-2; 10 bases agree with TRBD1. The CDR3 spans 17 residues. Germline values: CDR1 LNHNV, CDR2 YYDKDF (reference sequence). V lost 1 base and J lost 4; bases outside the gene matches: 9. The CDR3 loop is CATSRAGTGAPFYGYTF. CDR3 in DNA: TGTGCCACCAGCAGAGCCGGGACAGGGGCCCCATTCTATGGCTACACCTTC.

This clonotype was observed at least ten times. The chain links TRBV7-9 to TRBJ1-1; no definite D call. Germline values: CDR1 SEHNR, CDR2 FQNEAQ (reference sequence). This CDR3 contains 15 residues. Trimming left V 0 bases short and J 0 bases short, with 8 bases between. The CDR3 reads CASSLAETMNTEAFF. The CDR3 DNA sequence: TGTGCCAGCAGCTTAGCTGAGACAATGAACACTGAAGCTTTCTTT.

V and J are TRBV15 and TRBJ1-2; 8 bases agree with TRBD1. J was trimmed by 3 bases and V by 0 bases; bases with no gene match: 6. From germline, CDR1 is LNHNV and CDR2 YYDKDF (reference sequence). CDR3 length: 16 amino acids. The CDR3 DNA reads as TGTGCCACCAGCAGAGATATCAGGGGGCGGGACTATGGCTACACCTTC. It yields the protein CATSRDIRGRDYGYTF.

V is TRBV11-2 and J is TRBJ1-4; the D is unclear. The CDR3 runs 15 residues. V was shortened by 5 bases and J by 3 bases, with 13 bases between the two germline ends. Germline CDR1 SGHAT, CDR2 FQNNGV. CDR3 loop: CASSGVGMPNEKLFF. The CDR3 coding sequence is TGTGCCAGCAGCGGGGTGGGGATGCCTAATGAAAAACTGTTTTTT. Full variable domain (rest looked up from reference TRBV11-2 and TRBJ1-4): EAGVAQSPRYKIIEKRQSVAFWCNPISGHATLYWYQQILGQGPKLLIQFQNNGVVDDSQLPKDRFSAERLKGVDSTLKIQPAKLEDSAVYLCASSGVGMPNEKLFFGSGTQLSVL.

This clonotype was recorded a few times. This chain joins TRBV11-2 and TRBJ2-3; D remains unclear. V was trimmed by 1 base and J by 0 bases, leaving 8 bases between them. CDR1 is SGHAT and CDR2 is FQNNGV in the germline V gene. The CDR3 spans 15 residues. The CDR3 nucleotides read TGTGCCAGCAGCTTAGGTCGGCCTAGCACAGATACGCAGTATTTT. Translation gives CASSLGRPSTDTQYF.

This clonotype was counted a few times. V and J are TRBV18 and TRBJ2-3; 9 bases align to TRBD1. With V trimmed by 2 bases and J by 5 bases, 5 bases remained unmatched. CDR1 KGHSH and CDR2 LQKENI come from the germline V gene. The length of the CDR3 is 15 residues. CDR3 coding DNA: TGTGCCAGCTCACCAGGGACAGGGAGGAGAGATACGCAGTATTTT. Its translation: CASSPGTGRRDTQYF.

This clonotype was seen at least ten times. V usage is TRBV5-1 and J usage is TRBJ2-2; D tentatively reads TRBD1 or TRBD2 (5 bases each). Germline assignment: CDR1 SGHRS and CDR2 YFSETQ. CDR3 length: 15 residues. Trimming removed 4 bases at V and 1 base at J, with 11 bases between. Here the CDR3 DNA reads TGCGCCAGCAGCCCCGGGGCCGAGAACACCGGGGAGCTGTTTTTT. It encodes CASSPGAENTGELFF.

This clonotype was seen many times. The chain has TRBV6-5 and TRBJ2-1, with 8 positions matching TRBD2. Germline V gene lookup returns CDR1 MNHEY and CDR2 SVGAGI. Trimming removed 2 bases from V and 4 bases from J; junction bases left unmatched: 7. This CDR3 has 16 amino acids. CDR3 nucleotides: TGTGCCAGCAGTTACGGGCTAGCGGGTCAATACAATGAGCAGTTCTTC. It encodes CASSYGLAGQYNEQFF.

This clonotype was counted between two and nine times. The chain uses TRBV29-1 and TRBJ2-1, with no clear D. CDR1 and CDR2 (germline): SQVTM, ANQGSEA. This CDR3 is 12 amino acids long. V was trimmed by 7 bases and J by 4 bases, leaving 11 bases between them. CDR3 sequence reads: CSGQNSYNEQFF. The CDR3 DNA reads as TGCAGCGGGCAGAATTCTTACAATGAGCAGTTCTTC.

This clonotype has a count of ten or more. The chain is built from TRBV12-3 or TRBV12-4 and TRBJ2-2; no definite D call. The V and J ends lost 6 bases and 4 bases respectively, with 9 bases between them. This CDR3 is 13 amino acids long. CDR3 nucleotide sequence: TGTGCCAGCAGGGTAGGAGTCACCGGGGAGCTGTTTTTT. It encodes CASRVGVTGELFF.

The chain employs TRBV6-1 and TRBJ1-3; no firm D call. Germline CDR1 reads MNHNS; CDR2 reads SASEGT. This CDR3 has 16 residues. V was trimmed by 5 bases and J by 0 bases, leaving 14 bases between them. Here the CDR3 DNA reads TGTGCCAGCAGTCCCCGACTCCGGCTCTCTGGAAACACCATATATTTT. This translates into CASSPRLRLSGNTIYF.

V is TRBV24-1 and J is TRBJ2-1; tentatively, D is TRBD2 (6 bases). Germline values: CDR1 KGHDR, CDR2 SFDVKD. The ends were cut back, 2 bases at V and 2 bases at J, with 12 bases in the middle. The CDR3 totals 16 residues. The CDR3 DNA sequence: TGTGCCACCAGTGATTCCGAGCGGGTAGCCTACAATGAGCAGTTCTTC. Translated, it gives CATSDSERVAYNEQFF.

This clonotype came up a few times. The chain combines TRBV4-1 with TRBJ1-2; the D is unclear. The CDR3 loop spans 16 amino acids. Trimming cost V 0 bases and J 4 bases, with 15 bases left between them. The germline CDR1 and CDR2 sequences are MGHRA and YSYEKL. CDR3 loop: CASSQEGEGGGYGYTF. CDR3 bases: TGCGCCAGCAGCCAAGAAGGAGAAGGTGGAGGCTATGGCTACACCTTC.

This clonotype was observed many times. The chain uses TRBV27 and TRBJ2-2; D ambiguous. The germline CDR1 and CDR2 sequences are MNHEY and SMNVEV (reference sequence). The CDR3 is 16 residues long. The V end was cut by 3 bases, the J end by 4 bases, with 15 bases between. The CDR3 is CASSFLAFDLTGELFF. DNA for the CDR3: TGTGCCAGCAGTTTTCTCGCCTTCGATCTCACCGGGGAGCTGTTTTTT.

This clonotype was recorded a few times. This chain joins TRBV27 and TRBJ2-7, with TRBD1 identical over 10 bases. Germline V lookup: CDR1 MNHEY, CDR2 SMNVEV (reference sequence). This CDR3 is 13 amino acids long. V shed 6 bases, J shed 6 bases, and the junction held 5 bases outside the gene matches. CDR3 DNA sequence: TGTGCCAGCAGCCCGGGACAGGGGCTCGAGCAGTACGTC. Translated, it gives CASSPGQGLEQYV.

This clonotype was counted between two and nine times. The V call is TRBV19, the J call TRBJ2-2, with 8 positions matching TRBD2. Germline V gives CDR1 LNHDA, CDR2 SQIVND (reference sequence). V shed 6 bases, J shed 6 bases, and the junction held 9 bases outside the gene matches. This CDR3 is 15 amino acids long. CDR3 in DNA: TGTGCCAGTAGCCGGACTAGCATTGGGCCCGGGGAGCTGTTTTTT. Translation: CASSRTSIGPGELFF.

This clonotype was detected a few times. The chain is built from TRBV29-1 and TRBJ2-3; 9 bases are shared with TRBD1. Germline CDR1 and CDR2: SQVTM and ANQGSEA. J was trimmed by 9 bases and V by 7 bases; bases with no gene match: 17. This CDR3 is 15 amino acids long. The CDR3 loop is CSASVAGQGGGTQYF. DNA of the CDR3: TGCAGCGCTTCTGTCGCGGGACAGGGCGGGGGAACGCAGTATTTT.

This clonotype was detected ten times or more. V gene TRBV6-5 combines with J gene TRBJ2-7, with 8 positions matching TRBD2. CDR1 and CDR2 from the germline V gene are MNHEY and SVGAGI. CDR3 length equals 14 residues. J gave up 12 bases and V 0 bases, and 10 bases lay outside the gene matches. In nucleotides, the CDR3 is TGTGCCAGCAGTTACTCGGAGTCTAGCGGGCGGCTGTACGTC. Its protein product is CASSYSESSGRLYV.